Listed below are T cell receptor beta chains from one sample, sequenced in a study of breast tumors, draining lymph nodes, adjacent tissues. TCRdb re-called the multiplex PCR reads with MiXCR, one entry per CDR3 protein. The sample carries approximately 180,000 distinct CDR3 sequences, roughly 35% recorded once. Sequencing used axillary lymph node tissue. The receptors were gathered from a female donor with breast cancer. Some clones in this sample may be carry-over from other donors' samples. Each CDR3 is given with its conserved first and last residue. A D gene is named only where the DNA matches it firmly. Not all rows give a size; the values are once, few, many and, for expanded clones, a class.

clone size,J gene,D gene,V gene,CDR3 protein,CDR3 DNA
once,TRBJ1-1,.,TRBV27,CASSSPRTEAFF,TGTGCCAGCAGTTCTCCAAGGACTGAAGCTTTCTTT
.,TRBJ2-5,TRBD2,TRBV5-1,CASSLGTSGSQETQYF,TGCGCCAGCAGCCTCGGGACTAGCGGGAGCCAAGAGACCCAGTACTTC
many,TRBJ2-1,.,TRBV7-3,CASSSLWDNEQFF,TGTGCCAGCAGCTCCCTCTGGGACAATGAGCAGTTCTTC
many,TRBJ2-7,.,TRBV7-9,CASSPGQSAREQYF,TGTGCCAGCAGCCCGGGCCAGAGTGCCAGGGAGCAGTACTTC
.,TRBJ1-1,.,TRBV7-2,CASTNRYTEAFF,TGTGCCAGCACCAATCGGTACACTGAAGCTTTCTTT
many,TRBJ2-6,.,TRBV28,CASLRGRGASRIGGANVLTF,TGTGCCAGCCTGCGGGGTAGAGGGGCATCGAGGATTGGTGGGGCCAACGTCCTGACTTTC
many,TRBJ1-5,.,TRBV2,CASSEAGTARPQHF,TGTGCCAGCAGTGAAGCCGGGACCGCACGGCCCCAGCATTTT
few,TRBJ2-5,.,TRBV27,CASRGHLQETQYF,TGTGCCAGCAGGGGACACCTCCAGGAGACCCAGTACTTC
.,TRBJ1-1,.,TRBV20-1,CSASRGGRMTEAFF,TGCAGTGCTTCCCGCGGGGGGAGGATGACTGAAGCTTTCTTT
.,TRBJ2-1,TRBD2,TRBV29-1,CSVGLAGVDEQFF,TGCAGCGTAGGACTAGCGGGAGTGGATGAGCAGTTCTTC
many,TRBJ2-3,TRBD1,TRBV5-1,CASSSGTGSTDTQYF,TGCGCCAGCAGCTCTGGGACAGGGAGCACAGATACGCAGTATTTT
.,TRBJ2-5,TRBD1,TRBV7-2,CASSFGQARETQYF,TGTGCCAGCAGCTTTGGACAGGCGAGGGAGACCCAGTACTTC
many,TRBJ1-5,.,TRBV6-1,CASRDYTGNQPQHF,TGTGCCAGCAGAGACTACACGGGCAATCAGCCCCAGCATTTT
.,TRBJ1-4,.,TRBV6-1,CASSATGPAQVEGRVEKLFF,TGTGCCAGCAGTGCTACCGGACCTGCCCAAGTTGAGGGGCGGGTTGAAAAACTGTTTTTT
many,TRBJ1-5,.,TRBV5-5,CASSLGGAQPQHF,TGTGCCAGCAGCTTGGGTGGGGCCCAGCCCCAGCATTTT
.,TRBJ1-2,.,TRBV15,CATSSAIFQRNYGYTF,TGTGCCACCAGCAGTGCCATATTTCAACGGAACTATGGCTACACCTTC
many,TRBJ2-1,.,TRBV30,CAWTGISYNEQFF,TGTGCCTGGACAGGGATTAGCTACAATGAGCAGTTCTTC
many,TRBJ2-5,.,TRBV9,CASSLFDGSQETQYF,TGTGCCAGCAGCCTTTTCGACGGTTCTCAAGAGACCCAGTACTTC
.,TRBJ1-4,.,TRBV20-1,CSARTASATNEKLFF,TGCAGTGCTAGAACCGCCAGCGCAACTAATGAAAAACTGTTTTTT
many,TRBJ2-1,TRBD1,TRBV11-2,CASRSVGTGSYNEQFF,TGTGCCAGCAGATCAGTTGGGACAGGGTCCTACAATGAGCAGTTCTTC
many,TRBJ2-7,TRBD1,TRBV6-1,CASIGTGGAGYEQYF,TGTGCCAGCATTGGGACAGGGGGCGCCGGTTACGAGCAGTACTTC
many,TRBJ1-2,.,TRBV6-5,CASRGRIYGYTF,TGTGCCAGCAGAGGGCGGATCTATGGCTACACCTTC
many,TRBJ1-6,TRBD1,TRBV6-1,CASGWTGGNSPLHF,TGTGCCAGCGGATGGACAGGGGGGAATTCACCCCTCCACTTT
many,TRBJ1-2,TRBD1,TRBV20-1,CSARGQSDGYTF,TGCAGTGCTAGGGGACAGTCGGATGGCTACACCTTC
once,TRBJ1-6,.,TRBV2,CARSGELYNSPLHF,TGTGCTAGGTCGGGGGAATTGTATAATTCACCCCTCCACTTT
.,TRBJ2-1,.,TRBV7-8,CASSAIVGVGFYNEQFF,TGTGCCAGCAGCGCGATTGTGGGAGTTGGGTTCTACAATGAGCAGTTCTTC
.,TRBJ2-3,.,TRBV5-4,CASSLGGLQETRYF,TGTGCCAGCAGCTTGGGTGGGCTCCAAGAGACGCGGTATTTT
.,TRBJ2-5,.,TRBV7-2,CASSSPGELFFGETQYF,.
.,TRBJ1-1,TRBD1,TRBV30,CAWRQGQGGAEAFF,TGTGCCTGGAGGCAAGGACAGGGGGGGGCTGAAGCTTTCTTT
.,TRBJ1-4,TRBD1,TRBV9,CASSVGDRLNEELFF,TGTGCCAGCAGCGTTGGGGACAGACTTAATGAAGAGCTGTTTTTT
.,TRBJ2-3,.,TRBV3-1,CASSRLGPPLDTQYF,TGTGCCAGCAGCCGCCTAGGCCCCCCTTTAGATACGCAGTATTTT
many,TRBJ2-3,.,TRBV5-1,CASSSGTTGTDTQYF,TGCGCCAGCAGCTCCGGGACCACCGGCACAGATACGCAGTATTTT
many,TRBJ2-7,.,TRBV24-1,CATSVPGSYEQYF,TGTGCCACCAGTGTCCCAGGGTCCTACGAGCAGTACTTC
few,TRBJ1-5,.,TRBV6-5,CASSQAGISNQPQHF,TGTGCCAGCAGTCAGGCGGGGATTAGCAATCAGCCCCAGCATTTT
many,TRBJ2-7,TRBD1,TRBV7-9,CASSLEPGQGWEQYF,TGTGCCAGCAGCTTAGAACCGGGACAGGGGTGGGAGCAGTACTTC
many,TRBJ2-3,TRBD2,TRBV20-1,CSAGDSGSEADTQYF,TGCAGTGCGGGAGACAGCGGGAGCGAAGCAGATACGCAGTATTTT
.,TRBJ2-7,TRBD1,TRBV11-2,CASSTGTGGIRVEQYF,TGTGCCAGCAGCACCGGGACAGGTGGGATTAGGGTCGAGCAGTACTTC
many,TRBJ1-2,.,TRBV6-5,CASSYSGPYDGYTF,TGTGCCAGCAGTTACTCGGGTCCGTACGATGGCTACACCTTC
many,TRBJ1-2,TRBD1,TRBV19,CASSIRGTGNGYTF,TGTGCCAGTAGTATAAGGGGGACAGGGAATGGCTACACCTTC
many,TRBJ1-2,.,TRBV30,CAWLIQGSYGYTF,TGTGCCTGGCTGATCCAGGGGTCCTATGGCTACACCTTC
many,TRBJ2-1,.,TRBV27,CASSPGTYYNEQFF,TGTGCCAGCAGTCCTGGGACTTACTACAATGAGCAGTTCTTC
many,TRBJ2-7,.,TRBV6-5,CASSPRGPYEQYF,TGTGCCAGCAGCCCCCGGGGTCCCTACGAGCAGTACTTC
.,TRBJ2-4,.,TRBV5-6,CASSLVPGYIQYF,TGTGCCAGCAGCTTGGTACCCGGATACATTCAGTACTTC
.,TRBJ2-1,TRBD2,TRBV6-1,CASSPGGRGNEQFF,TGTGCCAGCAGCCCGGGGGGGCGGGGCAATGAGCAGTTCTTC
many,TRBJ2-7,.,TRBV5-6,CASSLQGYEQYF,TGTGCCAGCAGCCTCCAGGGCTACGAGCAGTACTTC